A selection of T cell receptor beta chains follows, all from one sample in a study of cytomegalovirus exposure and HLA in healthy donors. Some clones are missing from TCRdb's copy, which holds only in-frame ones; the method was immunoSEQ multiplex PCR. This sample's table has about 78,000 clones. Sequenced: PBMCs. All receptors come from a female donor in good health and CMV-seropositive. The CDR3 runs from the conserved cysteine through the conserved F or W. The order of the fields is CDR3 length, V gene, J gene, D gene, CDR3 DNA, CDR3 protein. A D gene is named only where the DNA matches it firmly.

>16|TRBV4-3|TRBJ2-1|TRBD2
TGCGCCAGCAGCCAGGTATACGGGACTAAAGGTAATGAGCAGTTCTTC
CASSQVYGTKGNEQFF
>16|TRBV28|TRBJ2-1|TRBD1
TGTGCCAGCAGTTACGGGACAGGGGTTTCCGACAATGAGCAGTTCTTC
CASSYGTGVSDNEQFF
>15|TRBV7-7|TRBJ2-2|.
TGTGCTAGCAGCTTAAGCGGAGGGAGGACCGGGGAGCTGTTTTTT
CASSLSGGRTGELFF
>14|TRBV7-8|TRBJ1-4|.
TGTGCCAGCAGCCCCACCGAGGTTAATGAAAAACTGTTTTTT
CASSPTEVNEKLFF
>12|TRBV27|TRBJ1-5|.
TGTGCCAGCCGGACAGAGAATCAGCCCCAGCATTTT
CASRTENQPQHF
>14|TRBV5-1|TRBJ2-7|TRBD1
TGCGCCAGCAGCTTTTCAGGGGGCGAGTACGAGCAGTACTTC
CASSFSGGEYEQYF
>13|TRBV10-1|TRBJ1-1|.
TGCGCCAGCAGTGACACAGGGAACACTGAAGCTTTCTTT
CASSDTGNTEAFF
>14|TRBV6-1|TRBJ2-5|.
TGTGCCAGCAGAAACCCCACAGGATGGGAGACCCAGTACTTC
CASRNPTGWETQYF
>17|TRBV4-2|TRBJ2-2|TRBD2
TGTGCCAGCAGCCAAGATCGAAGCGGGAGGGGCAGCGGGGAGCTGTTTTTT
CASSQDRSGRGSGELFF
>17|TRBV5-1|TRBJ2-1|TRBD1
TGCGCCAGCAGCTTGGGCCTTTTGACAGGGGTTTCGGATGAGCAGTTCTTC
CASSLGLLTGVSDEQFF
>15|TRBV5-1|TRBJ2-1|.
TGCGCCAGCAGCTTGGAACAGGGCTCCTACAATGAGCAGTTCTTC
CASSLEQGSYNEQFF